These T cell receptor beta chains were read from a single sample in a study of blood T cell repertoires in COVID-19. Sequencing was performed with immunoSEQ multiplex PCR; in TCRdb, only in-frame clones are kept and a portion is missing. This table holds more than 200,000 clones, 86% found once. Sequenced: peripheral blood. These receptors were taken from a woman aged 45-59 years with COVID-19, enrolled during active disease. CDR3s include the opening cysteine and the closing phenylalanine or tryptophan. The D gene is left open where the match is weak. A row's size may be missing; if present it is once, few, many or a size class.

CDR3 length: 14; V gene: TRBV5-8; J gene: TRBJ2-7; clone size: once; D gene: .; CDR3 protein: CASSLAVPPRQQYF; CDR3 DNA: TGTGCCAGCAGCTTGGCGGTCCCGCCTAGGCAGCAGTACTTC
CDR3 length: 15; V gene: TRBV6-5; J gene: TRBJ1-2; clone size: .; D gene: TRBD1; CDR3 protein: CASSYSQGANYGYTF; CDR3 DNA: TGTGCCAGCAGTTACTCCCAGGGGGCTAACTATGGCTACACCTTC
CDR3 length: 17; V gene: TRBV5-6; J gene: TRBJ2-4; clone size: once; D gene: .; CDR3 protein: CASSLLRQAIAKNIQYF; CDR3 DNA: TGTGCCAGCAGCCTTCTACGACAGGCGATAGCCAAAAACATTCAGTACTTC
CDR3 length: 16; V gene: TRBV5-1; J gene: TRBJ2-1; clone size: .; D gene: TRBD2; CDR3 protein: CASSLAGRLAFNEQFF; CDR3 DNA: TGCGCCAGCAGCTTGGCCGGGAGACTAGCCTTCAATGAGCAGTTCTTC
CDR3 length: 15; V gene: TRBV11-3; J gene: TRBJ1-4; clone size: .; D gene: .; CDR3 protein: CASSLETSQGEKLFF; CDR3 DNA: TGTGCCAGCAGCTTAGAGACAAGTCAAGGTGAAAAACTGTTTTTT
CDR3 length: 13; V gene: TRBV6-5; J gene: TRBJ2-1; clone size: .; D gene: TRBD2; CDR3 protein: CASRGLAANEQFF; CDR3 DNA: TGTGCCAGCAGGGGACTAGCGGCCAATGAGCAGTTCTTC
CDR3 length: 17; V gene: TRBV5-5; J gene: TRBJ2-3; clone size: once; D gene: .; CDR3 protein: CASSFTSRGPDTDTQYF; CDR3 DNA: TGTGCCAGCAGCTTCACATCGCGGGGGCCCGACACAGATACGCAGTATTTT
CDR3 length: 12; V gene: TRBV6-5; J gene: TRBJ2-7; clone size: .; D gene: .; CDR3 protein: CASRKPGHEQYF; CDR3 DNA: TGTGCCAGCAGGAAACCGGGTCACGAGCAGTACTTC
CDR3 length: 14; V gene: TRBV27; J gene: TRBJ2-7; clone size: .; D gene: TRBD1; CDR3 protein: CASSFLPGGYEQYF; CDR3 DNA: TGTGCCAGCTCGTTTTTGCCAGGGGGCTACGAGCAGTACTTC
CDR3 length: 14; V gene: TRBV30; J gene: TRBJ1-5; clone size: .; D gene: TRBD1; CDR3 protein: CAWSQTGGNQPQHF; CDR3 DNA: TGTGCCTGGAGTCAAACAGGGGGAAATCAGCCCCAGCATTTT
CDR3 length: 13; V gene: TRBV4-1; J gene: TRBJ2-3; clone size: few; D gene: .; CDR3 protein: CASSQDRGGTQYF; CDR3 DNA: TGCGCCAGCAGCCAAGATAGGGGGGGTACGCAGTATTTT
CDR3 length: 17; V gene: TRBV6-1; J gene: TRBJ2-1; clone size: .; D gene: TRBD2; CDR3 protein: CASSETGLAGGPLEQFF; CDR3 DNA: TGTGCCAGCAGTGAGACGGGACTAGCGGGGGGGCCGCTTGAGCAGTTCTTC
CDR3 length: 13; V gene: TRBV30; J gene: TRBJ1-2; clone size: once; D gene: .; CDR3 protein: CAWSVQGGYGYTF; CDR3 DNA: TGTGCCTGGAGTGTACAAGGGGGATATGGCTACACCTTC
CDR3 length: 15; V gene: TRBV5-1; J gene: TRBJ2-5; clone size: .; D gene: .; CDR3 protein: CASSSRTGLGETQYF; CDR3 DNA: TGCGCCAGCAGTTCCCGTACAGGGTTAGGAGAGACCCAGTACTTC
CDR3 length: 14; V gene: TRBV10-3; J gene: TRBJ1-5; clone size: few; D gene: TRBD1; CDR3 protein: CAISAGGPIQPQHF; CDR3 DNA: TGTGCCATCAGCGCAGGGGGTCCAATCCAGCCCCAGCATTTT
CDR3 length: 14; V gene: TRBV19; J gene: TRBJ2-3; clone size: .; D gene: .; CDR3 protein: CASRPGLSTDTQYF; CDR3 DNA: TGTGCCAGTAGACCAGGGTTGAGCACAGATACGCAGTATTTT
CDR3 length: 15; V gene: TRBV28; J gene: TRBJ2-3; clone size: .; D gene: TRBD1; CDR3 protein: CASSSRGTGKDTQYF; CDR3 DNA: TGTGCCAGCAGCTCTCGAGGGACAGGGAAGGATACGCAGTATTTT
CDR3 length: 18; V gene: TRBV6-2/TRBV6-3; J gene: TRBJ1-5; clone size: .; D gene: TRBD1; CDR3 protein: CASSPRATGPRGNQPQHF; CDR3 DNA: TGTGCCAGCAGCCCCAGGGCGACAGGGCCGAGGGGAAATCAGCCCCAGCATTTT
CDR3 length: 13; V gene: TRBV7-2; J gene: TRBJ2-2; clone size: .; D gene: .; CDR3 protein: CASSLPNTGELFF; CDR3 DNA: TGTGCCAGCAGCCTCCCTAACACCGGGGAGCTGTTTTTT
CDR3 length: 15; V gene: TRBV7-3; J gene: TRBJ2-1; clone size: .; D gene: TRBD2; CDR3 protein: CASSLTRGGHDEQFF; CDR3 DNA: TGTGCCAGCAGCTTAACCCGGGGGGGCCACGATGAGCAGTTCTTC
CDR3 length: 16; V gene: TRBV6-6; J gene: TRBJ1-3; clone size: .; D gene: TRBD1; CDR3 protein: CASSYPKTGGGNTIYF; CDR3 DNA: TGTGCCAGCAGTTACCCAAAGACAGGGGGTGGAAACACCATATATTTT
CDR3 length: 17; V gene: TRBV7-9; J gene: TRBJ1-3; clone size: many; D gene: .; CDR3 protein: CASSLGGLQSTGNTIYF; CDR3 DNA: TGTGCCAGCAGCCTCGGGGGGTTACAGTCAACTGGAAACACCATATATTTT
CDR3 length: 18; V gene: TRBV18; J gene: TRBJ1-6; clone size: .; D gene: TRBD1; CDR3 protein: CASSPLAGSDRENSPLHF; CDR3 DNA: TGTGCCAGCTCACCGCTCGCAGGGTCGGACAGGGAAAATTCACCCCTCCACTTT
CDR3 length: 14; V gene: TRBV21-1; J gene: TRBJ1-2; clone size: .; D gene: .; CDR3 protein: CASSPHSSYYGYTF; CDR3 DNA: TGTGCCAGCAGCCCCCACAGCTCTTACTATGGCTACACCTTC
CDR3 length: 15; V gene: TRBV18; J gene: TRBJ1-2; clone size: .; D gene: .; CDR3 protein: CASSPPQGSTRGYTF; CDR3 DNA: TGTGCCAGCTCACCACCGCAGGGTAGCACTCGGGGCTACACCTTC
CDR3 length: 12; V gene: TRBV6-5; J gene: TRBJ1-6; clone size: .; D gene: .; CDR3 protein: CASSQRGSPLHF; CDR3 DNA: TGTGCCAGCAGTCAAAGGGGTTCACCCCTCCACTTT
CDR3 length: 17; V gene: TRBV7-3; J gene: TRBJ1-2; clone size: .; D gene: TRBD1; CDR3 protein: CASSPTGQEKMGYGYTF; CDR3 DNA: TGTGCCAGCAGCCCCACGGGACAGGAGAAAATGGGGTATGGCTACACCTTC
CDR3 length: 15; V gene: TRBV19; J gene: TRBJ1-2; clone size: .; D gene: TRBD1; CDR3 protein: CASRIRQGVNYGYTF; CDR3 DNA: TGTGCCAGTAGGATACGACAGGGTGTAAACTATGGCTACACCTTC
CDR3 length: 15; V gene: TRBV6-5; J gene: TRBJ1-2; clone size: .; D gene: .; CDR3 protein: CASSFGGGRSHGYTF; CDR3 DNA: TGTGCCAGCAGCTTCGGGGGGGGGCGGAGTCATGGCTACACCTTC
CDR3 length: 13; V gene: TRBV12-5; J gene: TRBJ1-5; clone size: .; D gene: .; CDR3 protein: CASGLAGGQPQHF; CDR3 DNA: TGTGCTAGTGGTTTGGCGGGGGGACAGCCCCAGCATTTT
CDR3 length: 15; V gene: TRBV11-3; J gene: TRBJ2-7; clone size: .; D gene: TRBD1; CDR3 protein: CASSLDRGLIYEQYF; CDR3 DNA: TGTGCCAGCAGCTTAGACAGGGGGCTAATCTACGAGCAGTACTTC
CDR3 length: 12; V gene: TRBV27; J gene: TRBJ1-6; clone size: .; D gene: .; CDR3 protein: CASSRLNSPLHF; CDR3 DNA: TGTGCCAGCAGCAGACTAAATTCACCCCTCCACTTT
CDR3 length: 14; V gene: TRBV6-1; J gene: TRBJ1-2; clone size: .; D gene: TRBD1; CDR3 protein: CASSESQGAGGYTF; CDR3 DNA: TGTGCCAGCAGTGAATCACAGGGGGCAGGTGGCTACACCTTC
CDR3 length: 14; V gene: TRBV4-1; J gene: TRBJ2-7; clone size: .; D gene: TRBD1; CDR3 protein: CASSPSGTAYEQYF; CDR3 DNA: TGCGCCAGCAGCCCCTCCGGGACAGCCTACGAGCAGTACTTC
CDR3 length: 12; V gene: TRBV28; J gene: TRBJ1-2; clone size: .; D gene: .; CDR3 protein: CASSSRFYGYTF; CDR3 DNA: TGTGCCAGCAGTTCGAGGTTCTATGGCTACACCTTC
CDR3 length: 15; V gene: TRBV5-1; J gene: TRBJ1-1; clone size: .; D gene: .; CDR3 protein: CASSLEAGYNTEAFF; CDR3 DNA: TGCGCCAGCAGCTTGGAGGCGGGGTATAACACTGAAGCTTTCTTT
CDR3 length: 12; V gene: TRBV29-1; J gene: TRBJ1-2; clone size: .; D gene: .; CDR3 protein: CSVEPPGYGYTF; CDR3 DNA: TGCAGCGTTGAGCCCCCCGGCTATGGCTACACCTTC
CDR3 length: 15; V gene: TRBV5-8; J gene: TRBJ2-1; clone size: .; D gene: .; CDR3 protein: CASSFRGDAYNEQFF; CDR3 DNA: TGTGCCAGCAGCTTCAGGGGTGACGCCTACAATGAGCAGTTCTTC
CDR3 length: 15; V gene: TRBV5-1; J gene: TRBJ1-1; clone size: .; D gene: .; CDR3 protein: CASSLEGPGDTEAFF; CDR3 DNA: TGCGCCAGCAGCTTGGAAGGTCCCGGGGACACTGAAGCTTTCTTT
CDR3 length: 14; V gene: TRBV9; J gene: TRBJ1-2; clone size: .; D gene: .; CDR3 protein: CASSADSSNYGYTF; CDR3 DNA: TGTGCCAGCAGCGCGGACAGTTCTAACTATGGCTACACCTTC
CDR3 length: 14; V gene: TRBV25-1; J gene: TRBJ2-1; clone size: .; D gene: TRBD1; CDR3 protein: CASTLRDRDNEQFF; CDR3 DNA: TGTGCCAGCACACTCCGGGACAGAGACAATGAGCAGTTCTTC
CDR3 length: 15; V gene: TRBV19; J gene: TRBJ1-3; clone size: .; D gene: TRBD1; CDR3 protein: CASRFRTGSGNTIYF; CDR3 DNA: TGTGCCAGTAGGTTCCGGACAGGGTCCGGAAACACCATATATTTT
CDR3 length: 17; V gene: TRBV10-2; J gene: TRBJ2-1; clone size: .; D gene: TRBD2; CDR3 protein: CASSEPRISGAYNEQFF; CDR3 DNA: TGCGCCAGCAGTGAGCCCCGAATTAGCGGGGCTTACAATGAGCAGTTCTTC
CDR3 length: 13; V gene: TRBV19; J gene: TRBJ2-1; clone size: .; D gene: .; CDR3 protein: CASSRWGRDEQFF; CDR3 DNA: TGTGCCAGTAGTAGGTGGGGCCGGGATGAGCAGTTCTTC
CDR3 length: 16; V gene: TRBV10-1; J gene: TRBJ2-2; clone size: .; D gene: TRBD1; CDR3 protein: CASSVDRGTTPGELFF; CDR3 DNA: TGCGCCAGCAGTGTGGACAGGGGAACTACCCCCGGGGAGCTGTTTTTT
CDR3 length: 15; V gene: TRBV6-5; J gene: TRBJ2-3; clone size: .; D gene: .; CDR3 protein: CASSATQSSTDTQYF; CDR3 DNA: TGTGCCAGCAGCGCTACACAGTCTAGCACAGATACGCAGTATTTT
CDR3 length: 16; V gene: TRBV4-1; J gene: TRBJ2-3; clone size: .; D gene: .; CDR3 protein: CASSQARGIDTDTQYF; CDR3 DNA: TGCGCCAGCAGCCAAGCGAGGGGGATTGACACAGATACGCAGTATTTT
CDR3 length: 13; V gene: TRBV28; J gene: TRBJ2-5; clone size: .; D gene: .; CDR3 protein: CASSLDFLETQYF; CDR3 DNA: TGTGCCAGCAGTCTGGACTTCTTAGAGACCCAGTACTTC
CDR3 length: 14; V gene: TRBV10-3; J gene: TRBJ1-1; clone size: .; D gene: TRBD1; CDR3 protein: CAISDWDRNTEAFF; CDR3 DNA: TGTGCCATCAGTGACTGGGACAGGAACACTGAAGCTTTCTTT